This T cell receptor (beta chain) was sequenced during a study of low-dose radiotherapy and immunotherapy resistance in tumors. For the study at large: Per fraction, Cohort 2 was given 1 Gy every two weeks, accumulating a total of 13 Gy over 26 weeks. Intravenous ipilimumab 1 mg/kg every six weeks was given with nivolumab 240 mg every two weeks.

Time point in this sample: after trial treatment. Noted treatment: LDRT plus nivolumab, ipilimumab, low-dose cyclophosphamide and aspirin (RACIN trial). Nivolumab, ipilimumab, aspirin, low-dose cyclophosphamide and low-dose radiotherapy were given to donors. Advanced solid tumors lacking tumor-infiltrating lymphocytes characterized eligible patients. First-strand cDNA relied on TRAV- and TRBV-specific primers spanning alpha and beta chains. TCR amplification involved about 18 PCR cycles with a constant-region primer and V-primer adapter. TCRdb fed the reads into MiXCR, producing one record per CDR3 protein. This sample yields nearly 60,000 distinct CDR3 sequences, of which around a quarter are seen a single time; around 6.5% belongs to the top ten. Trimming cost V 4 bases and J 0 bases, with 10 bases left between them. Germline V CDR1 and CDR2: MNHEY, SMNVEV (reference sequence). The CDR3 length is 15 residues.

This clonotype was seen at least ten times. Sample: PBMCs, taken after low-dose radiotherapy plus immunotherapy. This sequence originates from a male donor with prostate cancer. The V call is TRBV27, the J call TRBJ1-5, with TRBD1 as a possible D gene (6 bases). This CDR3 is CASSWQGYSNQPQHF. The CDR3 bases are TGTGCCAGCAGTTGGCAGGGGTATAGCAATCAGCCCCAGCATTTT.